The 22 T cell receptor beta chains below all came from one sample that was sequenced in a study of sequential checkpoint blockade in melanoma. The table came from immunoSEQ multiplex PCR; TCRdb's copy has only in-frame clones and leaves some out. The sample gives some 14,000 clones, around 69% of which show up once; roughly half is in the top ten. The sample's treatment: randomized to nivolumab then ipilimumab (arm A) or the reverse (arm B). Here the sequenced sample was CD8+ T cells sorted from blood (inferred from file names), taken from a patient given nivolumab and ipilimumab in sequence. The receptors come from a human patient with melanoma. Some clones in this sample may be carry-over from other donors' samples.

This chain joins TRBV7-9 and TRBJ2-5; 7 nucleotides agree with TRBD2. CDR1 is SEHNR, CDR2 FQNEAQ, per germline (reference sequence). This CDR3 has 15 residues. V was clipped by 1 base and J by 0 bases; unmatched bases: 2. The CDR3 is CASSLVGTNQETQYF. For the CDR3, the DNA is TGTGCCAGCAGCTTAGTAGGGACTAACCAAGAGACCCAGTACTTC.

J is TRBJ2-5 and V is TRBV18; TRBD1 matches at 9 bases. This CDR3 has 16 amino acids. J lost 1 base, V lost 5 bases, and 8 bases had no gene match. Germline-derived CDR1 and CDR2 are KGHSH and LQKENI. The CDR3: CASSASRDRVQETQYF. The CDR3 nucleotides are TGTGCCAGCTCAGCTTCTCGGGACAGGGTCCAAGAGACCCAGTACTTC.

This sequence joins TRBV9 and TRBJ2-3, with D possibly being TRBD2 (6 bases). Germline loops: CDR1 SGDLS, CDR2 YYNGEE. The CDR3 has 18 residues. Trimming left V 0 bases short and J 2 bases short, with 19 bases between. Here the CDR3 reads CASSVEDGWGGNTDTQYF. DNA of the CDR3: TGTGCCAGCAGCGTAGAAGACGGGTGGGGCGGGAACACAGATACGCAGTATTTT.

The chain has TRBV11-2 and TRBJ2-2; 8 bases map to TRBD1. The CDR3 runs 15 residues. V lost 1 base, J lost 7 bases, and 5 bases stayed unmatched. Per the germline V gene, CDR1 is SGHAT and CDR2 is FQNNGV. The CDR3 DNA follows: TGTGCCAGCAGCTTAGGGACAGGGTTCGTCGGGGAGCTGTTTTTT. Its translation is CASSLGTGFVGELFF.

This chain uses TRBV18 with TRBJ1-2, with D perhaps TRBD1 (6 bases). Trimming shortened V by 6 bases and J by 4 bases, and 15 bases separated the two germline ends. The V gene's germline CDR1 is KGHSH and CDR2 LQKENI. The CDR3 extends over 14 amino acids. The CDR3 bases are TGTGCCAGCTCTTCCTCGGACAGTCTCTATGGCTACACCTTC. Translation: CASSSSDSLYGYTF.

This chain uses TRBV27 with TRBJ2-1, with D maybe TRBD1 (6 bases). V lost 6 bases and J lost 9, with 15 bases in between. The length of the CDR3 is 13 residues. Germline-derived CDR1 and CDR2 are MNHEY and SMNVEV (reference sequence). For the CDR3, the DNA is TGTGCCAGCAGGTCAGGGGATAGGGGTGAGCAGTTCTTC. It is translated as CASRSGDRGEQFF.

This clone was recorded only once. The chain has TRBV5-4 and TRBJ2-1; 8 nucleotides line up with TRBD1. V shed 4 bases, J shed 0 bases, and the junction held 6 bases outside the gene matches. The length of the CDR3 is 16 residues. Germline V gene data show CDR1 as SGHNT and CDR2 as YYREEE (reference sequence). The CDR3 region has the DNA TGTGCCAGCAGCAAAGCGGACAGGGCCTCCTACAATGAGCAGTTCTTC. Residues: CASSKADRASYNEQFF. Full variable domain (outside the CDR3, taken from reference TRBV5-4 and TRBJ2-1): ETGVTQSPTHLIKTRGQQVTLRCSSQSGHNTVSWYQQALGQGPQFIFQYYREEENGRGNFPPRFSGLQFPNYSSELNVNALELDDSALYLCASSKADRASYNEQFFGPGTRLTVL.

J is TRBJ2-7 and V is TRBV11-3; TRBD1 aligns across 7 bases. V lost 8 bases and J lost 4; bases outside the gene matches: 29. In germline, CDR1 is SGHNT, CDR2 YENEEA. The length of the CDR3 is 20 residues. The CDR3 nucleotides read TGTGCCAGCGGACGCTACAGGGACAGCACCTTGTACGAGTCCTTATACGAGCAGTACTTC. Protein sequence: CASGRYRDSTLYESLYEQYF.

The gene calls are TRBV7-9 and TRBJ1-4; D unclear. This CDR3 is 18 amino acids long. V was trimmed by 2 bases and J by 0 bases, leaving 16 bases between them. Per germline, CDR1 SEHNR and CDR2 FQNEAQ (reference sequence). The chain's CDR3 is CASSLYPQPGATNEKLFF. The CDR3 DNA reads as TGTGCCAGCAGCTTATACCCCCAACCGGGTGCAACTAATGAAAAACTGTTTTTT.

This clone came up once. The junction shows a germline mismatch at one end, possibly a read error. Other DNA sequences from this sample encode an identical CDR3 as well. V is TRBV19 and J is TRBJ1-5, with 8 bases identical to TRBD1. CDR3 size: 15 residues. The germline CDR1 and CDR2 sequences are LNHDA and SQIVND (reference sequence). DNA for the CDR3: TGTGCCAGTAGTATTTACAGGGGGACGAGTCAGCCCCAGCATTTC. Its translation: CASSIYRGTSQPQHF. Complete variable domain (other parts from reference TRBV19 and TRBJ1-5): DGGITQSPKYLFRKEGQNVTLSCEQNLNHDAMYWYRQDPGQGLRLIYYSQIVNDFQKGDIAEGYSVSREKKESFPLTVTSAQKNPTAFYLCASSIYRGTSQPQHFGDGTRLSIL.

The chain has TRBV27 and TRBJ2-6, with D possibly being TRBD1 (5 bases). Germline assignment: CDR1 MNHEY and CDR2 SMNVEV (reference sequence). The CDR3 is 15 amino acids. Between the trimmed V and J ends, which lost 7 bases and 2 bases, there was a span of 12 bases. The CDR3 protein is CASTSSGPGANVLTF. The CDR3 DNA reads as TGTGCCAGCACCTCGTCAGGGCCTGGGGCCAACGTCCTGACTTTC. Based on the CDR3 plus reference TRBV27 and TRBJ2-6, the full variable domain is EAQVTQNPRYLITVTGKKLTVTCSQNMNHEYMSWYRQDPGLGLRQIYYSMNVEVTDKGDVPEGYKVSRKEKRNFPLILESPSPNQTSLYFCASTSSGPGANVLTFGAGSRLTVL.

The rearrangement joins TRBV5-4 to TRBJ2-1; 10 bases are shared with TRBD2. The CDR3 has 16 residues. The trim removed 1 base at V and 6 bases at J, leaving 7 bases unmatched. Germline V gene data show CDR1 as SGHNT and CDR2 as YYREEE (reference sequence). CDR3 DNA sequence: TGTGCCAGCAGCTTGCTAGCGGGGGCCTATCGCAATGAGCAGTTCTTC. Translation: CASSLLAGAYRNEQFF.

CDR3 DNA: TGTGCCAGCGGACAGAACACTGAAGCTTTCTTT. This encodes CASGQNTEAFF. This chain links TRBV7-9 with TRBJ1-1, with D perhaps TRBD1 (5 bases). Trimming took off 8 bases at V and 1 base at J, with 5 bases between the two ends. CDR3 length equals 11 residues. Germline CDR1 SEHNR, CDR2 FQNEAQ (reference sequence).

On this clone: Mismatch with germline at one junction end may stem from a read error. The same CDR3 can be traced to other DNA sequences in this sample. The rearrangement uses TRBV2 and TRBJ2-5; the match to TRBD2 covers 9 bases. From germline, CDR1 is SNHLY and CDR2 FYNNEI. The CDR3 is 14 amino acids. CDR3 DNA: TGCGCCAGCCAGACTAGCGGAAACCAAGAGACCCAGTACTTC. This sequence encodes CASQTSGNQETQYF.

The chain uses TRBV7-9 and TRBJ2-7, with 9 bases that match TRBD1. This CDR3 region has 17 residues. The germline V gene has CDR1 SEHNR and CDR2 FQNEAQ (reference sequence). After removal of 5 bases from V and 4 bases from J, the junction contained 15 bases not matched to a gene. In nucleotides, the CDR3 is TGTGCCAGCAGCGGATCCGGGACAGGGAAAAGGGTGTACGAGCAGTACTTC. The encoded protein is CASSGSGTGKRVYEQYF.

This clone is labeled medium-sized. The gene calls are TRBV7-8 and TRBJ1-2; D ambiguous. The CDR3 covers 13 residues. The germline V and J ends were trimmed by 3 bases and 4 bases, with 9 bases remaining between them. Germline CDR1 and CDR2: SGHVS and FQNEAQ. The CDR3 DNA reads as TGTGCCAGCAGCTTGCCCGGGAGCTATGGCTACACCTTC. Its protein product is CASSLPGSYGYTF.

V usage is TRBV15 and J usage is TRBJ1-4; unclear D gene. V gave up 1 base and J gave up 11 bases, with 17 bases separating them. This CDR3 region has 15 residues. Germline lookup yields CDR1 LNHNV and CDR2 YYDKDF (reference sequence). The CDR3 coding sequence is TGTGCCACCAGCAGAGCCCTTGGGTATCCGGGGAAACTGTTTTTT. It is translated as CATSRALGYPGKLFF.

This clone has only a few counts. This chain links TRBV7-5 with TRBJ1-2. TRBV7-5 is a documented pseudogene. This CDR3 is 16 amino acids long. This CDR3 reads CASSLPDTPLNYGYTF. As DNA, the CDR3 is TGTGCCAGCAGCTTACCTGATACTCCCCTTAACTATGGCTACACCTTC.

J is TRBJ2-7 and V is TRBV2, with D maybe TRBD2 (6 bases). Germline values: CDR1 SNHLY, CDR2 FYNNEI. The CDR3 is 14 residues long. The V end lost 1 base, the J end lost 2 bases, and 9 bases lay between the germline ends. CDR3 protein: CASSEVGGTYEQYF. CDR3 bases: TGTGCCAGCAGTGAAGTTGGCGGGACCTACGAGCAGTACTTC.

This clone occurred a few times. The J gene is TRBJ2-1, the V gene TRBV7-9; no definite D call. Germline values: CDR1 SEHNR, CDR2 FQNEAQ (reference sequence). The V and J ends lost 5 bases and 4 bases respectively, with 9 bases between them. This CDR3 is 13 amino acids long. The CDR3 bases are TGTGCCAGCAGCCCCCCAGATTACAATGAGCAGTTCTTC. It yields the protein CASSPPDYNEQFF.

This clone occurred once. The chain couples TRBV4-1 to TRBJ2-1, with 9 bases lining up with TRBD2. Germline V lookup: CDR1 MGHRA, CDR2 YSYEKL. V gave up 1 base and J gave up 4 bases; unmatched junction bases: 2. The length of the CDR3 is 15 residues. The CDR3, as DNA: TGCGCCAGCAGCCAAGGACTAGCGGATTACAATGAGCAGTTCTTC. Amino acids: CASSQGLADYNEQFF.

This chain joins TRBV18 and TRBJ1-1; 12 bases agree with TRBD1. The junction had 11 bases not matched to a gene; V was cut back by 2 bases and J by 7 bases. This CDR3 spans 17 amino acids. Germline V gene lookup returns CDR1 KGHSH and CDR2 LQKENI. The DNA for the CDR3 is TGTGCCAGCTCACCATGGGTAGGGACAGGGGGCGTTGGTGAAGCTTTCTTT. Its protein product is CASSPWVGTGGVGEAFF.